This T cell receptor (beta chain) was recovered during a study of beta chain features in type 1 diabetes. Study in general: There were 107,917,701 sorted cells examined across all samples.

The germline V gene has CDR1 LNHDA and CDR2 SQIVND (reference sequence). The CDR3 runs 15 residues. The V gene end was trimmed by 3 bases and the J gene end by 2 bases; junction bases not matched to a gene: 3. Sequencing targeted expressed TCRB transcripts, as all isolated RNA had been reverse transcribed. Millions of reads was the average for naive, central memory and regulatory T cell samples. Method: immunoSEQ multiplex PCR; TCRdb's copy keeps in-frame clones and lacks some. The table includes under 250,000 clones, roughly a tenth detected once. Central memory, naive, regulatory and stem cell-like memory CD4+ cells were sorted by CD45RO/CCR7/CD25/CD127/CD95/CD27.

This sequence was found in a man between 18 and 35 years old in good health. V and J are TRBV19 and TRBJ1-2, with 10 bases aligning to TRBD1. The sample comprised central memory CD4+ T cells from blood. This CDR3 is CASSIPGQGNYGYTF. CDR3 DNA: TGTGCCAGTAGTATTCCGGGACAGGGGAACTATGGCTACACCTTC. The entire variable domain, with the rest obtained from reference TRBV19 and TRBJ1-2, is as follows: DGGITQSPKYLFRKEGQNVTLSCEQNLNHDAMYWYRQDPGQGLRLIYYSQIVNDFQKGDIAEGYSVSREKKESFPLTVTSAQKNPTAFYLCASSIPGQGNYGYTFGSGTRLTVV.